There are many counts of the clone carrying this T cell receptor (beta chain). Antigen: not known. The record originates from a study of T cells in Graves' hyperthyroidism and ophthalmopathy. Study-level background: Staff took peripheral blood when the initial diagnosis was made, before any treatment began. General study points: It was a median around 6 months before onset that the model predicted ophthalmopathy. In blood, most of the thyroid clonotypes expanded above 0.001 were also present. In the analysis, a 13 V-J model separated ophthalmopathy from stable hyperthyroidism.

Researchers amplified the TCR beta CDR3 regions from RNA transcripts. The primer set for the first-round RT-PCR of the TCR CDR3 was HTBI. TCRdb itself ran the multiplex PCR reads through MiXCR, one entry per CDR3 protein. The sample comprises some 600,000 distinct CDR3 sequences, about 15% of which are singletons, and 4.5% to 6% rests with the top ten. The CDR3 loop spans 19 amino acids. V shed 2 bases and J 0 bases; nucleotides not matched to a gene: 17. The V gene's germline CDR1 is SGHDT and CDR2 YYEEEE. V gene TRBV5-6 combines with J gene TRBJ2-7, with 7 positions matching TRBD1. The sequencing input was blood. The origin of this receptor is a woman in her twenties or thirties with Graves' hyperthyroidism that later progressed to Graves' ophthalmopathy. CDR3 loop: CASSLSISPLDRTSYEQYF. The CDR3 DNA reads TGTGCCAGCAGCTTATCGATCTCCCCCCTGGACAGGACCTCCTACGAGCAGTACTTC.